One sample yielded the 4 T cell receptor beta chains listed below, sequenced in a study of blood T cell repertoires in COVID-19. This table comes from immunoSEQ multiplex PCR, and its TCRdb copy is limited to in-frame clones, with some not included. The sample has approximately 130,000 clones, around three quarters seen once. Sequences were obtained from peripheral blood. The receptors here all came from a human donor in a cohort sampled during active COVID-19.

The rearrangement links TRBV4-1 to TRBJ1-1; D call uncertain. The CDR3 totals 13 residues. Germline values: CDR1 MGHRA, CDR2 YSYEKL. V gave up 3 bases and J gave up 1 base, with 6 bases separating them. The CDR3 region is CASSQGGNTEAFF. The CDR3 nucleotides read TGCGCCAGCAGCCAGGGAGGGAACACTGAAGCTTTCTTT.

The chain is built from TRBV3-1 (or the pseudogene TRBV3-2) and TRBJ2-2; D is perhaps TRBD1 (5 bases). Germline V gene sequence: CDR1 LGHDT, CDR2 YNNKEL (reference sequence). V gave up 1 base and J gave up 2 bases, with 8 bases separating them. This CDR3 spans 15 amino acids. This chain's CDR3 is CASSQVRGNTGELFF. The CDR3 nucleotides are TGTGCCAGCAGCCAAGTTAGGGGTAACACCGGGGAGCTGTTTTTT.

This chain connects TRBV19 to TRBJ2-7; 8 bases line up with TRBD1. With V trimmed by 9 bases and J by 2 bases, 9 bases remained unmatched. CDR1 and CDR2 from the germline V gene are LNHDA and SQIVND (reference sequence). The CDR3 loop spans 14 amino acids. Here the CDR3 DNA reads TGTGCCAGCGGCCGGGGACAGGCCACCTACGAGCAGTACTTC. It specifies CASGRGQATYEQYF.

The gene calls are TRBV3-1 (or the pseudogene TRBV3-2) and TRBJ1-6; 7 nucleotides align to TRBD1. The CDR3 contains 15 residues. V lost 1 base, J lost 10 bases, and 7 bases stayed unmatched. The germline V gene encodes CDR1 LGHDT and CDR2 YNNKEL (reference sequence). The CDR3 sequence is CASSQGKGGRSPLHF. The CDR3 nucleotides read TGTGCCAGCAGCCAAGGGAAAGGGGGCAGATCACCCCTCCACTTT.